These T cell receptor beta chains were read from a single sample in a study of cytomegalovirus exposure and HLA in healthy donors. The assay was immunoSEQ multiplex PCR, and TCRdb's table has in-frame clones only and misses some. The data contain approximately 160,000 clones, about 96% of them singletons. The sample comprised PBMCs. These receptors originate from a woman in her late teens or twenties in good health and CMV-seronegative. CDR3s include the opening cysteine and the closing phenylalanine or tryptophan. D genes are given only for firm matches. Only part of the rows carry a size: once, few, many, or a class if the clone is expanded.

size	V	J	D	DNA	CDR3
NA	TRBV2	TRBJ1-2	NA	TGTGCCAGCAGGAGTGGAGGGGACTATGGCTACACCTTC	CASRSGGDYGYTF
NA	TRBV12-5	TRBJ2-2	TRBD2	TGTGCTAGTGGCCTGAGCGGGGGGCTCAGCGGGGAGCTGTTTTTT	CASGLSGGLSGELFF
NA	TRBV7-9	TRBJ1-1	NA	TGTGCCAGCAGCCTTATAAACACTGAAGCTTTCTTT	CASSLINTEAFF
once	TRBV7-2	TRBJ1-2	TRBD1	TGTGCCAGCAGCTTGGGACAGGGGGCCTATGGCTACACCTTC	CASSLGQGAYGYTF
NA	TRBV7-9	TRBJ2-3	NA	TGTGCCAGCAGCTCGGGACTCAGCACAGATACGCAGTATTTT	CASSSGLSTDTQYF
NA	TRBV6-6	TRBJ2-3	NA	TGTGCCAGCTCTTTAAATTTCGCAGATACGCAGTATTTT	CASSLNFADTQYF
NA	TRBV7-9	TRBJ2-3	NA	TGTGCCAGCAGCCCGACGGGGATTACAGATACGCAGTATTTT	CASSPTGITDTQYF
few	TRBV6-4	TRBJ2-1	NA	TGTGCCAGCAGTGACCGTGGGGGGGCGCCGAATGAGCAGTTCTTC	CASSDRGGAPNEQFF
once	TRBV29-1	TRBJ1-1	TRBD1	TGCAGCGTGGACAGGGGGCTTAACACTGAAGCTTTCTTT	CSVDRGLNTEAFF
once	TRBV7-3	TRBJ2-1	NA	TGTGCCAGCAGCATAACACCGGACTCATACAATGAGCAGTTCTTC	CASSITPDSYNEQFF
NA	TRBV6-5	TRBJ2-7	NA	TGTGCCAGCAGTCCCCGGGACTTTACCGTATACGAGCAGTACTTC	CASSPRDFTVYEQYF
NA	TRBV5-1	TRBJ2-7	NA	TGCGCCAGCAGCGTGCGTCGGTCCTACGAGCAGTACTTC	CASSVRRSYEQYF
NA	TRBV5-1	TRBJ1-5	TRBD1	TGCGCCAGCAGCCTAGGGACAGGTAGTAGCAATCAGCCCCAGCATTTT	CASSLGTGSSNQPQHF
NA	TRBV11-2	TRBJ2-5	NA	TGTGCCAGCAGCTTGGCTCCGGGACTCCCCCAAGAGACCCAGTACTTC	CASSLAPGLPQETQYF
NA	TRBV6-5	TRBJ2-4	TRBD1	TGTGCCAGCCGACAGGGGAAGAACATTCAGTACTTC	CASRQGKNIQYF
once	TRBV7-8	TRBJ2-7	NA	TGTGCCAGCAGCTTAGATCCAGGGCCCTACGAGCAGTACTTC	CASSLDPGPYEQYF
NA	TRBV7-2	TRBJ2-5	NA	TGTGCCAGCAGCTTACCTAACCAAGAGACCCAGTACTTC	CASSLPNQETQYF
few	TRBV18	TRBJ2-5	TRBD1	TGTGCCAGCTCACAGGGACAGGGCTTGGAGACCCAGTACTTC	CASSQGQGLETQYF
once	TRBV5-1	TRBJ1-2	TRBD1	TGCGCCAGCAGCTATACAGGGGAGACTAACTATGGCTACACCTTC	CASSYTGETNYGYTF
NA	TRBV19	TRBJ1-5	NA	TGTGCCAGTAGTATAGATCATGGCAATCAGCCCCAGCATTTT	CASSIDHGNQPQHF
NA	TRBV4-2	TRBJ1-6	NA	TGTGCCAGCAGCCAAGATGAGGAGGTAAATTCACCCCTCCACTTT	CASSQDEEVNSPLHF
NA	TRBV7-6	TRBJ2-5	NA	TGTGCCAGCAGCTCCCGGGAAGAGACCCAGTACTTC	CASSSREETQYF
NA	TRBV20-1	TRBJ2-7	NA	TGCAGTGCTCCAGGTCCCTACGAGCAGTACTTC	CSAPGPYEQYF
NA	TRBV5-1	TRBJ1-4	NA	TGCGCCAGCAGCCCGCTTCCAGGCTATAATGAAAAACTGTTTTTT	CASSPLPGYNEKLFF
NA	TRBV5-6	TRBJ2-7	TRBD1	TGTGCCAGCAGGGGGACAGGTGGGGCGAGGAGCTCCTACGAGCAGTACTTC	CASRGTGGARSSYEQYF
NA	TRBV11-3	TRBJ1-5	NA	TGTGCCAGCAGCTTAGAAGGCAGGCTTCAGCCCCAGCATTTT	CASSLEGRLQPQHF
NA	TRBV7-3	TRBJ2-1	NA	TGTGCCAGCAGCTTAACGAACACGGGGAATGAGCAGTTCTTC	CASSLTNTGNEQFF
once	TRBV9	TRBJ2-3	TRBD2	TGTGCCAGCAGCGAGCACCAGCGGGGGGACAATACGCAGTATTTT	CASSEHQRGDNTQYF
NA	TRBV9	TRBJ1-1	NA	TGTGCCAGCAGCGTTCATCGGGGGGCGAGTACTGAAGCTTTCTTT	CASSVHRGASTEAFF
NA	TRBV15	TRBJ1-4	TRBD1	TGTGCCACCAGCAGTGCTCCGGGACAGGGGACAGGAGGGAGAAATGAAAAACTGTTTTTT	CATSSAPGQGTGGRNEKLFF
NA	TRBV6-1	TRBJ1-1	NA	TGTGCCAGCAGTGAAGGACAATACCCCTACGCCCGGCCGAACACTGAAGCTTTCTTT	CASSEGQYPYARPNTEAFF
few	TRBV5-4	TRBJ2-5	TRBD2	TGTGCCAGCAGCCCGTCACTAGCGGGGGGAAGGGAGACCCAGTACTTC	CASSPSLAGGRETQYF
once	TRBV29-1	TRBJ1-1	NA	TGCAGCGTTCGAGGAGGAATGAACACTGAAGCTTTCTTT	CSVRGGMNTEAFF
NA	TRBV7-9	TRBJ2-1	NA	TGTGCCAGCAGCCCCTTTATGCAGTTCTTC	CASSPFMQFF
NA	TRBV7-2	TRBJ2-5	NA	TGTGCCAGCAGCTTAGAGGAGTGGGAGACCCAGTACTTC	CASSLEEWETQYF
NA	TRBV6-5	TRBJ2-7	TRBD1	TGTGCCAGCAGGCCGGGACAGGGCCCTCGGGGAGAGCAGTACTTC	CASRPGQGPRGEQYF
NA	TRBV7-9	TRBJ2-7	NA	TGTGCCAGCAGCCAGACAGGCCCAGGGGACGAGCAGTACTTC	CASSQTGPGDEQYF
NA	TRBV9	TRBJ1-3	NA	TGTGCCAGCAGCCCAACAGGGTCTGGAAACACCATATATTTT	CASSPTGSGNTIYF
NA	TRBV5-1	TRBJ2-1	NA	TGCGCCAGCAGCTTACAACAGAGCTCCTACAATGAGCAGTTCTTC	CASSLQQSSYNEQFF
few	TRBV4-2	TRBJ1-1	TRBD1	TGTGCCAGCAGCCAAGATATACAGGGGCCCCCTGAAGCTTTCTTT	CASSQDIQGPPEAFF